This T cell receptor beta chain was found in a study of OX40 agonist ivuxolimab in advanced cancers. The CDR3 loop spans 14 amino acids. Germline V gives CDR1 LGHNA, CDR2 YSLEER. V lost 0 bases to trimming and J lost 1 base, with 6 bases between them. At baseline, cycle 4 day 1, and cycle 7 day 1, blood was sampled. TCRdb's copy holds only in-frame clones and misses some; the assay was immunoSEQ multiplex PCR. Of tens of thousands of clones detected, 80% to 90% appear once; the ten largest clones hold over 4.5%. The clonotype comes from an adult with an advanced solid tumor such as melanoma, head and neck, liver or kidney cancer. The specimen was CD4+ or CD8+ T cells sorted from blood, collected in a trial of the OX40 agonist ivuxolimab. The genes are TRBV4-3 and TRBJ1-1; D gene uncertain. CDR3 bases: TGCGCCAGCAGCCAAGAAGCCTGGAACACTGAAGCTTTCTTT. Translation: CASSQEAWNTEAFF.